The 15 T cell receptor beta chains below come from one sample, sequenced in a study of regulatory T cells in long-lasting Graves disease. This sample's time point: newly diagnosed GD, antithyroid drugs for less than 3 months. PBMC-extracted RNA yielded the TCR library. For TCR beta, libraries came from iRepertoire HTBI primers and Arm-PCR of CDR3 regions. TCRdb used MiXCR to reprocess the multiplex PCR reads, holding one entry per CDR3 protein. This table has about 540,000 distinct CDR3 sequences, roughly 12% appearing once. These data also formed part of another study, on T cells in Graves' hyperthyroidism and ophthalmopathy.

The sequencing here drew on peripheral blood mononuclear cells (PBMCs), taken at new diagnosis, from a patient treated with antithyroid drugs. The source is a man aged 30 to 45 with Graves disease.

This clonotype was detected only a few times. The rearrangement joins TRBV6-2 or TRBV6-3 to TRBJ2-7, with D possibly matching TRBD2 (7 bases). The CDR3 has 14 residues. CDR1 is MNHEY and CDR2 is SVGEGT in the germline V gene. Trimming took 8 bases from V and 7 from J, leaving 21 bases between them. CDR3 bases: TGTGCCAGCGGCGGGGGCGGGAGATTCGAGGAGCAGTACTTC. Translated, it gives CASGGGGRFEEQYF.

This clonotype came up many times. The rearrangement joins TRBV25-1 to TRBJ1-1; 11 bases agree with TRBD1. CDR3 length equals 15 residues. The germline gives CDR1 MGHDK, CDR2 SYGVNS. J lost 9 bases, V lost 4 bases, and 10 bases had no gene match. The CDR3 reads CASSGATGQGGKAFF. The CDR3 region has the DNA TGTGCCAGCAGTGGGGCCACGGGACAGGGGGGTAAAGCTTTCTTT.

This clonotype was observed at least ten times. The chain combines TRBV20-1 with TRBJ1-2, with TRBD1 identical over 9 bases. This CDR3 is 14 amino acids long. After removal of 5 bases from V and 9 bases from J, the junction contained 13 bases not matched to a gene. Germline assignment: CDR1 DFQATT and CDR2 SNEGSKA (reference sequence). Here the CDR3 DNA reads TGCAGTGCTCACTCGCCCGGGACAGGGTCTCGCTACACCTTC. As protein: CSAHSPGTGSRYTF.

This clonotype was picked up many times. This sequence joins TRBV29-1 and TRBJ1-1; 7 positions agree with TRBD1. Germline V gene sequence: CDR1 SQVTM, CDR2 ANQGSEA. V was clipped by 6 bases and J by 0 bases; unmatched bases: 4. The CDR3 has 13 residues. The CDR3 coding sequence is TGCAGCGTCCACAGGGGTTTGAACACTGAAGCTTTCTTT. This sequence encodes CSVHRGLNTEAFF.

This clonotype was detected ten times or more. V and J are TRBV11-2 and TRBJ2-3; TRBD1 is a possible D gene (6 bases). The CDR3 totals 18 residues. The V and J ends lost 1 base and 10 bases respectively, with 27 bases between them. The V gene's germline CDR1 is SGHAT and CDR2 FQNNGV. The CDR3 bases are TGTGCCAGCAGCTTAGTCGGCTTTGGGCAGGGGACGGTATTGGCGCAGTATTTT. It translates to CASSLVGFGQGTVLAQYF.

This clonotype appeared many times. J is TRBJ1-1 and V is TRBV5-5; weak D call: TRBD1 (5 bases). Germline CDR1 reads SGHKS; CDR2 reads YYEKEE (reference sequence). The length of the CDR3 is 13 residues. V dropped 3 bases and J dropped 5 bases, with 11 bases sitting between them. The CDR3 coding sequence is TGTGCCAGCAGCTCGATAAGGGGAACTGAAGCTTTCTTT. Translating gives CASSSIRGTEAFF. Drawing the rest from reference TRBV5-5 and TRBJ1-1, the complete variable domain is DAGVTQSPTHLIKTRGQQVTLRCSPISGHKSVSWYQQVLGQGPQFIFQYYEKEERGRGNFPDRFSARQFPNYSSELNVNALLLGDSALYLCASSSIRGTEAFFGQGTRLTVV.

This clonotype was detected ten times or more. The CDR3 DNA follows: TGTGCCAGCAGTGAGGTCCGGGGAGGCAATCAGCCCCAGCATTTT. Translated, it gives CASSEVRGGNQPQHF. The J gene is TRBJ1-5, the V gene TRBV2; D unclear. Germline CDR1 reads SNHLY; CDR2 reads FYNNEI. The CDR3 runs 15 residues. V was pared by 3 bases and J by 2 bases, with 11 bases between.

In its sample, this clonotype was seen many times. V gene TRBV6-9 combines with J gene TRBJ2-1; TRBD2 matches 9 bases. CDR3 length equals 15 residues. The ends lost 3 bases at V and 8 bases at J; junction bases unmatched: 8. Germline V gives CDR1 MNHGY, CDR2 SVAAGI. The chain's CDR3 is CASSYGGGGGDEQFF. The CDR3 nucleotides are TGTGCCAGCAGTTACGGGGGCGGGGGGGGCGATGAGCAGTTCTTC.

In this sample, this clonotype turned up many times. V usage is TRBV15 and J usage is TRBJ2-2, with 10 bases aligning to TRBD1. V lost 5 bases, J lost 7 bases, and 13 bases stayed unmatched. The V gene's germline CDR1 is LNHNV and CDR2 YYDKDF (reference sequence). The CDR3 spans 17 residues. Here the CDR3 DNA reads TGTGCCACCAGCCTCCCCTCCGGGACAGGGGTTTTCGGGGAGCTGTTTTTT. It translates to CATSLPSGTGVFGELFF. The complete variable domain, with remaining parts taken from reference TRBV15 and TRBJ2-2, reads DAMVIQNPRYQVTQFGKPVTLSCSQTLNHNVMYWYQQKSSQAPKLLFHYYDKDFNNEADTPDNFQSRRPNTSFCFLDIRSPGLGDTAMYLCATSLPSGTGVFGELFFGEGSRLTVL.

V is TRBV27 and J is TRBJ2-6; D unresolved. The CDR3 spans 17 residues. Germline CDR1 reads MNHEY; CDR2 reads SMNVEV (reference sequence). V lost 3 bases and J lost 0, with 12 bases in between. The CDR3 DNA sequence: TGTGCCAGCAGTTTCTGGCGGTCCGGCTCTGGGGCCAACGTCCTGACTTTC. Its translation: CASSFWRSGSGANVLTF.

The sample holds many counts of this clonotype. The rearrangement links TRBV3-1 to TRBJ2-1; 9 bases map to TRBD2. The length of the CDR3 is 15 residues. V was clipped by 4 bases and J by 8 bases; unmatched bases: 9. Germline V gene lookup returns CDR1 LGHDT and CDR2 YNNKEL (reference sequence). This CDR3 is CASSPSGRRNDEQFF. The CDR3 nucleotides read TGTGCCAGCAGCCCAAGCGGGAGGAGGAATGATGAGCAGTTCTTC.

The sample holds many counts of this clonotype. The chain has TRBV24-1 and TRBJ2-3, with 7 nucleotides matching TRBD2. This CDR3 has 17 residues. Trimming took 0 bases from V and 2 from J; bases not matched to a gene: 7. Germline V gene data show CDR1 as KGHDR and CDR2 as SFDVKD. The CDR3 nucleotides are TGTGCCACCAGTGATTTGCAAGGCGGGAGAGCCACAGATACGCAGTATTTT. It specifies CATSDLQGGRATDTQYF.

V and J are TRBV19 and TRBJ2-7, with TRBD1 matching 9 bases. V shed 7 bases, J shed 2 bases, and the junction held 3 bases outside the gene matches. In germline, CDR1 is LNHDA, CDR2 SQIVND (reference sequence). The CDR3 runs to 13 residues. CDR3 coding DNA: TGTGCCAGTAAGGGACAGGGCGCCTACGAGCAGTACTTC. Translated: CASKGQGAYEQYF. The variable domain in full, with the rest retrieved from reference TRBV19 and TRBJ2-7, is DGGITQSPKYLFRKEGQNVTLSCEQNLNHDAMYWYRQDPGQGLRLIYYSQIVNDFQKGDIAEGYSVSREKKESFPLTVTSAQKNPTAFYLCASKGQGAYEQYFGPGTRLTVT.

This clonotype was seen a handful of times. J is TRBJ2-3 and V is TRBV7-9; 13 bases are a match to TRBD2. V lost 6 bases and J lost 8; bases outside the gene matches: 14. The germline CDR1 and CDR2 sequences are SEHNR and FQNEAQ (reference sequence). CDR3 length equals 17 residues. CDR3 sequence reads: CASRPPPTSGRVGTQYF. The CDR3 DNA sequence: TGTGCCAGCAGGCCCCCCCCTACTAGCGGGAGGGTAGGTACGCAGTATTTT.

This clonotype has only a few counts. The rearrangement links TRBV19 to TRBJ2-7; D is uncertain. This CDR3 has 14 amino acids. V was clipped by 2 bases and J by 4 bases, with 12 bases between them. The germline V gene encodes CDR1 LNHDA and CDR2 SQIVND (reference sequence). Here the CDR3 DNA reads TGTGCCAGTAGTATACGCAGCAACTTATACGAGCAGTACTTC. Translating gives CASSIRSNLYEQYF.